The rows below give T cell receptor beta chains drawn from one sample of a study of T cell repertoires in ileal Crohn's disease. Some clones are missing from TCRdb's copy, which holds only in-frame ones; the method was immunoSEQ multiplex PCR. This sample carries 2,000 or so clones, about 74% of them seen once, and the ten largest clones take about 13%. Source material: CD8+ T cells from ileum. The receptors were sampled from an adult with Crohn's disease. Some clones in this sample may be carry-over from other donors' samples. Both conserved end residues are part of each CDR3. The order of the fields is D gene, V gene, J gene, clone size, CDR3 protein, CDR3 DNA. A D gene is named only where the DNA matches it firmly. Clone size is shown for a subset of rows, as once, few, many or a class of expanded clone.

.,TRBV5-6,TRBJ2-7,few,CASSLAGEDEQYF,TGTGCCAGCAGCTTGGCCGGGGAGGACGAGCAGTACTTC
.,TRBV25-1,TRBJ2-7,.,CASSGGNYEQYF,TGTGCCAGCAGTGGCGGTAACTACGAGCAGTACTTC
TRBD2,TRBV5-1,TRBJ2-1,.,CASSLAVAPGLAHNEQFF,TGCGCCAGCAGCTTGGCCGTGGCCCCGGGACTAGCCCACAATGAGCAGTTCTTC
.,TRBV6-5,TRBJ2-7,.,CASSWTAGAYEQYF,TGTGCCAGCAGTTGGACGGCGGGTGCCTACGAGCAGTACTTC
TRBD2,TRBV9,TRBJ2-5,.,CASSDGLAGVGETQYF,TGTGCCAGCAGCGACGGACTAGCGGGAGTTGGAGAGACCCAGTACTTC
TRBD1,TRBV30,TRBJ2-5,medium-sized,CAWRPGGLSETQYF,TGTGCCTGGAGACCAGGGGGCCTTTCAGAGACCCAGTACTTC
TRBD1,TRBV19,TRBJ2-7,.,CASSIGRARGRLAEQYF,TGTGCCAGTAGTATCGGAAGGGCCAGGGGGCGCTTAGCCGAGCAGTACTTC
TRBD1,TRBV4-1,TRBJ1-2,.,CASSQDRTGAYGYTF,TGCGCCAGCAGCCAAGATAGGACAGGGGCATATGGCTACACCTTC
.,TRBV28,TRBJ1-1,.,CASSLWGGGEAFF,TGTGCCAGCAGTTTATGGGGAGGGGGTGAAGCTTTCTTT
.,TRBV28,TRBJ2-1,once,CASTRPSYNEQFF,TGTGCCAGCACTCGGCCTAGTTATAATGAGCAGTTCTTC
.,TRBV28,TRBJ2-5,.,CASSPAAAQETQYF,TGTGCCAGCAGTCCGGCAGCGGCACAAGAGACCCAGTACTTC
.,TRBV30,TRBJ1-5,.,CAWTGRSGNQPQHF,TGTGCCTGGACAGGGCGCTCAGGCAATCAGCCCCAGCATTTT
TRBD1,TRBV6-5,TRBJ2-3,.,CASSYSTGQDTQYF,TGTGCCAGCAGTTACTCGACAGGGCAAGATACGCAGTATTTT
.,TRBV28,TRBJ1-5,once,CASSLGQGDQPQHF,TGTGCCAGCAGTTTAGGGCAGGGTGATCAGCCCCAGCATTTT
.,TRBV19,TRBJ1-5,once,CASSIDAGDWNQPQHF,TGTGCCAGTAGTATAGATGCAGGGGATTGGAATCAGCCCCAGCATTTT
.,TRBV7-8,TRBJ2-5,.,CASSAWSLAETQYF,TGTGCCAGCAGCGCTTGGAGCCTCGCAGAGACCCAGTACTTC
TRBD1,TRBV4-1,TRBJ2-7,.,CASSLRQGHEQYF,TGCGCCAGCAGCCTCAGACAGGGTCACGAGCAGTACTTC
.,TRBV19,TRBJ1-1,few,CASTYHRNTEAFF,TGTGCCAGCACATACCACAGGAACACTGAAGCTTTCTTT
TRBD1,TRBV28,TRBJ1-2,.,CASRPDRGRVYGYTF,TGTGCCAGCAGACCCGACAGGGGGCGAGTCTATGGCTACACCTTC
TRBD2,TRBV7-2,TRBJ2-1,.,CASSLKAGHYNEQFF,TGTGCCAGCAGCTTAAAAGCGGGGCACTACAATGAGCAGTTCTTC
.,TRBV5-3,TRBJ1-5,.,CARSSPGRSDIVNRVNSNQPQHF,TGTGCCAGAAGCTCCCCGGGTCGGTCGGACATAGTAAATAGGGTAAATAGCAATCAGCCCCAGCATTTT
TRBD2,TRBV30,TRBJ2-5,once,CAWTQGTSDQETQYF,TGTGCCTGGACCCAAGGGACTAGCGACCAAGAGACCCAGTACTTC